The T cell receptor (beta chain) under discussion was sequenced for a study of T cell changes during pregnancy in multiple sclerosis. Profiling relied on immunoSEQ multiplex PCR, and the TCRdb table lists in-frame clones only, not all of them. The repertoire holds 60,000 to 90,000 clones, with around nine tenths as singletons. The length of the CDR3 is 13 residues. V was pared by 4 bases and J by 2 bases, with 9 bases between. The germline CDR1 and CDR2 sequences are SGHVS and FNYEAQ. This chain links TRBV7-6 with TRBJ2-7; D possibly corresponds to TRBD1 (6 bases). The clonotype comes from a female donor with multiple sclerosis, enrolled in a pregnancy study. The sample was peripheral blood, taken before pregnancy. CDR3 protein: CASSSTGPYEQYF. In DNA form, the CDR3 reads TGTGCCAGCAGCTCAACAGGGCCCTACGAGCAGTACTTC. The full variable domain, completed using reference TRBV7-6 and TRBJ2-7, is GAGVSQSPRYKVTKRGQDVALRCDPISGHVSLYWYRQALGQGPEFLTYFNYEAQQDKSGLPNDRFSAERPEGSISTLTIQRTEQRDSAMYRCASSSTGPYEQYFGPGTRLTVT.